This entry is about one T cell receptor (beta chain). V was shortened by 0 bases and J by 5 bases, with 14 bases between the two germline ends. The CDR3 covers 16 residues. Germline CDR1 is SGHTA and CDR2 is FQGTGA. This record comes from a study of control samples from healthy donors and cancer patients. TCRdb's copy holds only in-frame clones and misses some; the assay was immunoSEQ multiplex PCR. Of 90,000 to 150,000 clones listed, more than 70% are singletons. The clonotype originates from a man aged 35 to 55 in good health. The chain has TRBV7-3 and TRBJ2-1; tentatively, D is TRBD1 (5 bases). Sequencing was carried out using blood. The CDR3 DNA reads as TGTGCCAGCAGCTTAACGTCGCGACAGTTCGACAATGAGCAGTTCTTC. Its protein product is CASSLTSRQFDNEQFF.